A selection of T cell receptor beta chains follows, all from one sample in a study of shared clonotypes between healthy human individuals. This table comes from immunoSEQ multiplex PCR, and its TCRdb copy is limited to in-frame clones, with some not included. Among around 2,100,000 clones, approximately 94% were seen once, and the ten largest hold more than 0.9%. The sequenced sample consisted of naive CD8+ T cells sorted from blood. The receptors here all came from a man between 18 and 29 years old in good health. The CDR3 runs from the conserved cysteine through the conserved F or W. A D gene is named only where the DNA matches it firmly. Clone size is stated in some rows and not others, as once, few, many or a class when expanded.

CDR3 | DNA | J | size | V | D
CASRLAGDGELFF | TGTGCCAGTAGACTAGCGGGAGACGGGGAGCTGTTTTTT | TRBJ2-2 | NA | TRBV19 | TRBD2
CASQGWAGAEGELFF | TGTGCCAGCCAAGGATGGGCGGGTGCAGAGGGGGAGCTGTTTTTT | TRBJ2-2 | NA | TRBV7-2 | NA
CASSPGRAYEQYF | TGCGCCAGCAGCCCAGGGCGGGCCTACGAGCAGTACTTC | TRBJ2-7 | NA | TRBV4-3 | NA
CASSLGGLPNEKLFF | TGTGCCAGCAGTTTAGGAGGACTACCTAATGAAAAACTGTTTTTT | TRBJ1-4 | once | TRBV28 | NA
CASSLANRDTVNTGELFF | TGTGCCAGCAGCTTAGCGAACCGGGACACAGTGAACACCGGGGAGCTGTTTTTT | TRBJ2-2 | NA | TRBV7-9 | NA
CASSFRRGQDNQPQHF | TGTGCCAGCAGTTTTAGGAGGGGGCAGGACAATCAGCCCCAGCATTTT | TRBJ1-5 | NA | TRBV28 | TRBD1
CASSQGAGNQPQHF | TGTGCCAGTAGTCAGGGGGCCGGCAATCAGCCCCAGCATTTT | TRBJ1-5 | NA | TRBV19 | TRBD1
CASSLVGGGETQYF | TGCGCCAGCAGCTTGGTGGGCGGGGGAGAGACCCAGTACTTC | TRBJ2-5 | NA | TRBV5-1 | TRBD2
CSVVTGLDYGYTF | TGCAGCGTTGTAACAGGGCTCGACTATGGCTACACCTTC | TRBJ1-2 | NA | TRBV29-1 | NA
CASSISEPYNSPLHF | TGTGCCAGTAGTATTTCGGAGCCCTATAATTCACCCCTCCACTTT | TRBJ1-6 | NA | TRBV19 | NA
CASSLETGHTDTQYF | TGCGCCAGCAGCTTGGAGACAGGACACACAGATACGCAGTATTTT | TRBJ2-3 | NA | TRBV5-1 | NA
CASSLGAGGHTDTQYF | TGTGCCAGCAGCTTGGGAGCCGGGGGGCACACAGATACGCAGTATTTT | TRBJ2-3 | NA | TRBV5-6 | NA
CASSEIGGRYGYTF | TGTGCCAGCAGCGAGATCGGCGGACGCTATGGCTACACCTTC | TRBJ1-2 | NA | TRBV9 | NA
CASSLNLGGLQETQYF | TGCGCCAGCAGCTTGAATCTTGGGGGCCTACAAGAGACCCAGTACTTC | TRBJ2-5 | once | TRBV5-1 | NA
CASSPWGWTGYNSPLHF | TGTGCCAGCAGTCCCTGGGGATGGACAGGGTATAATTCACCCCTCCACTTT | TRBJ1-6 | NA | TRBV27 | TRBD1
CATSSGGAGTDTQYF | TGTGCCACCAGCAGCGGGGGGGCCGGCACAGATACGCAGTATTTT | TRBJ2-3 | NA | TRBV15 | TRBD2
CASSLVGGYYDEQYF | TGTGCCAGCAGCTTAGTAGGAGGGTATTACGACGAGCAGTACTTC | TRBJ2-7 | NA | TRBV11-2 | NA
CASRPGTVNTEAFF | TGCGCCAGCAGGCCCGGGACAGTGAACACTGAAGCTTTCTTT | TRBJ1-1 | NA | TRBV10-2 | TRBD1
CASSFSLGINSYEQYF | TGCGCCAGCAGCTTCTCCCTAGGGATAAACTCCTACGAGCAGTACTTC | TRBJ2-7 | NA | TRBV4-1 | NA
CASSHPSTNEKLFF | TGCGCCAGCAGTCATCCTTCCACTAATGAAAAACTGTTTTTT | TRBJ1-4 | NA | TRBV4-1 | NA
CASSFRASGDRFF | TGTGCCAGCAGTTTTAGGGCTAGCGGGGATCGGTTCTTC | TRBJ2-1 | NA | TRBV28 | TRBD2
CASSSGASHQYF | TGTGCCAGCAGTTCCGGCGCCTCACACCAGTACTTC | TRBJ2-5 | NA | TRBV28 | NA
CASSFGLDYEQYF | TGCGCCAGCAGCTTCGGACTGGACTACGAGCAGTACTTC | TRBJ2-7 | NA | TRBV5-1 | NA
CASSPNPYEQFF | TGTGCCAGCAGCCCCAACCCCTATGAGCAGTTCTTC | TRBJ2-1 | NA | TRBV11-3 | NA
CASSLAGAQETQYF | TGTGCCAGCAGCTTGGCAGGGGCCCAAGAGACCCAGTACTTC | TRBJ2-5 | NA | TRBV5-6 | NA
CASSLEAGATYEQYF | TGTGCCAGCAGCTTAGAAGCGGGGGCCACCTACGAGCAGTACTTC | TRBJ2-7 | NA | TRBV11-2 | TRBD2
CASSQAVSSMGPDSYF | TGCGCCAGCAGCCAAGCGGTCAGTTCGATGGGGCCGGACTCATATTTT | TRBJ1-3 | NA | TRBV4-1 | NA
CASSQGQTGGYGYTF | TGCGCCAGCAGCCAAGGCCAGACAGGGGGCTATGGCTACACCTTC | TRBJ1-2 | NA | TRBV4-1 | TRBD1
CASCPGLASETQYF | TGCGCCAGCTGCCCGGGACTAGCGTCGGAGACCCAGTACTTC | TRBJ2-5 | NA | TRBV10-2 | TRBD2
CASSHTDRGSVMNTEAFF | TGCGCCAGCAGCCATACGGACAGGGGGTCGGTAATGAACACTGAAGCTTTCTTT | TRBJ1-1 | NA | TRBV4-3 | TRBD1
CASSFGTGAGNYGYTF | TGTGCCAGCAGCTTTGGGACAGGGGCGGGTAACTATGGCTACACCTTC | TRBJ1-2 | once | TRBV11-2 | TRBD1
CSVGGVGEQYF | TGCAGCGTTGGCGGGGTCGGCGAGCAGTACTTC | TRBJ2-7 | NA | TRBV29-1 | NA
CASSKGQGETQYF | TGTGCCAGCAGCAAAGGACAGGGAGAGACCCAGTACTTC | TRBJ2-5 | NA | TRBV21-1 | NA
CAWSEQGHETQYF | TGTGCCTGGAGCGAACAGGGGCACGAGACCCAGTACTTC | TRBJ2-5 | NA | TRBV30 | TRBD1
CASKMNTEAFF | TGTGCCAGCAAAATGAACACTGAAGCTTTCTTT | TRBJ1-1 | NA | TRBV7-9 | NA
CASSTSGGLEQFF | TGTGCCAGCAGTACTAGCGGGGGTCTTGAGCAGTTCTTC | TRBJ2-1 | NA | TRBV27 | TRBD2
CASSLAGGKDTGELFF | TGTGCCAGCAGCTTGGCCGGAGGGAAGGACACCGGGGAGCTGTTTTTT | TRBJ2-2 | NA | TRBV5-4 | NA
CASSLGDRGRLPGANVLTF | TGCGCCAGCAGCTTGGGGGACAGGGGGCGCCTCCCTGGGGCCAACGTCCTGACTTTC | TRBJ2-6 | NA | TRBV5-1 | TRBD1
CASSLAVGQIGTDQETQYF | TGCGCCAGCAGCTTGGCAGTTGGGCAGATCGGGACAGATCAAGAGACCCAGTACTTC | TRBJ2-5 | NA | TRBV5-1 | TRBD1
CASSPWTGDPYEQYF | TGTGCCAGCAGTCCTTGGACAGGGGACCCGTACGAGCAGTACTTC | TRBJ2-7 | NA | TRBV27 | TRBD1
CASSYSAGGSGEQYF | TGTGCCAGCAGTTACTCCGCGGGAGGGTCCGGCGAGCAGTACTTC | TRBJ2-7 | NA | TRBV6-5 | TRBD2
CASRAPLRESSYNEQFF | TGTGCCAGCAGGGCGCCGCTTAGGGAGAGCTCCTACAATGAGCAGTTCTTC | TRBJ2-1 | NA | TRBV7-2 | NA
CASSSHGSNEQYF | TGTGCCAGCAGCTCCCACGGGAGTAACGAGCAGTACTTC | TRBJ2-7 | NA | TRBV5-6 | NA
CASSEGAASSYNSPLHF | TGTGCCAGCAGTGAAGGGGCCGCTAGCTCCTATAATTCACCCCTCCACTTT | TRBJ1-6 | NA | TRBV6-1 | NA
CASSQLQGVNEQFF | TGTGCCAGCAGCCAACTGCAAGGCGTGAATGAGCAGTTCTTC | TRBJ2-1 | NA | TRBV14 | NA
CASSSLIGLEGEKLFF | TGTGCCAGCAGCTCCCTAATTGGGCTAGAGGGCGAAAAACTGTTTTTT | TRBJ1-4 | NA | TRBV5-5 | NA
CARGHGPTNTGELFF | TGTGCCCGGGGACACGGCCCTACGAACACCGGGGAGCTGTTTTTT | TRBJ2-2 | NA | TRBV30 | NA
CASSLEGQNTEAFF | TGTGCCAGCAGCTTAGAGGGACAGAACACTGAAGCTTTCTTT | TRBJ1-1 | NA | TRBV11-2 | NA
CASSSQGYNEQFF | TGTGCCAGCAGTAGTCAGGGTTACAATGAGCAGTTCTTC | TRBJ2-1 | NA | TRBV6-1 | NA
CASSLSYQRSTEAFF | TGTGCCAGCAGCTTATCGTATCAAAGGTCCACTGAAGCTTTCTTT | TRBJ1-1 | once | TRBV7-9 | NA
CASSLSPGTGTGELFF | TGTGCCAGCAGTTTATCGCCAGGGACGGGCACCGGGGAGCTGTTTTTT | TRBJ2-2 | NA | TRBV27 | NA
CASSLQGYEQYF | TGTGCCAGCAGTTTACAGGGCTACGAGCAGTACTTC | TRBJ2-7 | few | TRBV28 | NA
CASSQASGVNTGELFF | TGTGCCAGCAGCCAAGCTAGCGGGGTGAACACCGGGGAGCTGTTTTTT | TRBJ2-2 | NA | TRBV7-3 | TRBD2
CASSSPGGYYEQYF | TGTGCCAGCAGCTCCCCTGGGGGCTACTACGAGCAGTACTTC | TRBJ2-7 | NA | TRBV7-9 | NA
CASSLPSFGGEKSYEQYF | TGTGCCAGCAGTCTACCCTCGTTCGGGGGGGAGAAGTCCTACGAGCAGTACTTC | TRBJ2-7 | NA | TRBV28 | TRBD2
CASSLGPGTGDSNQPQHF | TGTGCCAGCAGTTTAGGCCCCGGGACAGGGGATAGCAATCAGCCCCAGCATTTT | TRBJ1-5 | NA | TRBV27 | TRBD1
CASSVEGGVVYNEQFF | TGTGCCAGCAGCGTAGAAGGGGGAGTCGTCTACAATGAGCAGTTCTTC | TRBJ2-1 | NA | TRBV9 | NA
CASSYRDPNTEAFF | TGTGCCAGCAGCTACAGGGATCCGAACACTGAAGCTTTCTTT | TRBJ1-1 | NA | TRBV6-1 | NA
CASSSPGRGSSYEQYF | TGTGCCAGCAGCTCCCCCGGAAGGGGGAGCTCCTACGAGCAGTACTTC | TRBJ2-7 | NA | TRBV11-2 | NA
CASSYDLPGQGSPLHF | TGTGCCAGCAGTTACGACCTACCGGGACAGGGTTCACCCCTCCACTTT | TRBJ1-6 | NA | TRBV27 | TRBD1